Listed below are T cell receptor beta chains from one sample, sequenced in a study of T cells in Graves' hyperthyroidism and ophthalmopathy. A single record per CDR3 protein comes from TCRdb applying MiXCR to the multiplex PCR reads. The sample includes about 600,000 distinct CDR3 sequences, approximately 16% of them seen just once. The source material was blood. These receptors all come from a woman between 40 and 50 years old with Graves' ophthalmopathy. Each CDR3 is given with its conserved first and last residue. D genes are given only for firm matches. Rows may omit the clone size; those that give it use once, few, many or a size class.

j_gene: TRBJ1-2
abundance: -
d_gene: -
v_gene: TRBV20-1
CDR3nt: TGCAGTGCCCCAGTACCCCGGGACATATCTAACTATGGCTACACCTTC
CDR3aa: CSAPVPRDISNYGYTF

j_gene: TRBJ2-1
abundance: many
d_gene: -
v_gene: TRBV20-1
CDR3nt: TGCAGTGCTAGACTTTTGGGAGGTGAGCAGTTCTTC
CDR3aa: CSARLLGGEQFF

j_gene: TRBJ1-5
abundance: few
d_gene: -
v_gene: TRBV6-1
CDR3nt: TGTGCCAGCAGTGATGACAGAGTCAATCAGCCCCAGCATTTT
CDR3aa: CASSDDRVNQPQHF

j_gene: TRBJ2-7
abundance: many
d_gene: -
v_gene: TRBV28
CDR3nt: TGTGCCAGCAGTAAAGGGATCCCTCCGTACGAGCAGTACTTC
CDR3aa: CASSKGIPPYEQYF

j_gene: TRBJ2-1
abundance: many
d_gene: TRBD2
v_gene: TRBV30
CDR3nt: TGTGCCTGGAGGGGCGGACTAGCGGAAAACAATGAGCAGTTCTTC
CDR3aa: CAWRGGLAENNEQFF

j_gene: TRBJ2-1
abundance: few
d_gene: TRBD1
v_gene: TRBV24-1
CDR3nt: TGTGCCACCAGTGGCCAGGGGGCTCACTACAATGAGCAGTTCTTC
CDR3aa: CATSGQGAHYNEQFF

j_gene: TRBJ2-1
abundance: -
d_gene: TRBD2
v_gene: TRBV6-1
CDR3nt: TGTGCCAGCAGTCCACTAGCGGGAGGGACTGAGCAGTTCTTC
CDR3aa: CASSPLAGGTEQFF

j_gene: TRBJ1-5
abundance: few
d_gene: -
v_gene: TRBV18
CDR3nt: TGTGCCAGCTCGTACGGGGGTGAGGGTACCAATCAGCCCCAGCATTTT
CDR3aa: CASSYGGEGTNQPQHF

j_gene: TRBJ1-1
abundance: many
d_gene: -
v_gene: TRBV15
CDR3nt: TGTGCCACCAGCGCCGACAGAGGGGCTGAAGCTTTCTTT
CDR3aa: CATSADRGAEAFF

j_gene: TRBJ2-5
abundance: many
d_gene: TRBD2
v_gene: TRBV12-3/TRBV12-4
CDR3nt: TGTGCCAGCACCTTCGGCGGGGGGGAGTGTCAAGAGACCCAGTACTTC
CDR3aa: CASTFGGGECQETQYF

j_gene: TRBJ2-5
abundance: many
d_gene: TRBD1
v_gene: TRBV2
CDR3nt: TGTGCCAGCAGTGGAAACAGGGGGCGACAAGAGACCCAGTACTTC
CDR3aa: CASSGNRGRQETQYF

j_gene: TRBJ2-3
abundance: -
d_gene: TRBD1
v_gene: TRBV7-9
CDR3nt: TGTGCCAGCAGCTCCACAGGGGGCGCAGATACGCAGTATTTT
CDR3aa: CASSSTGGADTQYF

j_gene: TRBJ1-1
abundance: -
d_gene: -
v_gene: TRBV5-5
CDR3nt: TGTGCCAGCACCTCAGGCAGCCCGAACACTGAAGCTTTCTTT
CDR3aa: CASTSGSPNTEAFF

j_gene: TRBJ1-2
abundance: -
d_gene: -
v_gene: TRBV6-5
CDR3nt: TGTGCCAGCAGTTACGGGGGGCCCTATGGCTACACCTTC
CDR3aa: CASSYGGPYGYTF

j_gene: TRBJ2-7
abundance: many
d_gene: -
v_gene: TRBV3-1
CDR3nt: TGTGCCAGCAGCCAGGACAGAGCCTACGAGCAGTACTTC
CDR3aa: CASSQDRAYEQYF

j_gene: TRBJ2-5
abundance: -
d_gene: -
v_gene: TRBV7-9
CDR3nt: TGTGCCAGCAGCCCCCCAATTGACTACGGACAAGAGACCCAGTACTTC
CDR3aa: CASSPPIDYGQETQYF

j_gene: TRBJ1-2
abundance: -
d_gene: TRBD1
v_gene: TRBV4-3
CDR3nt: TGCGCCAGCAGCCATCCCGGACAGGGTTGGATCTATGGCTACACCTTC
CDR3aa: CASSHPGQGWIYGYTF

j_gene: TRBJ1-1
abundance: -
d_gene: -
v_gene: TRBV6-2/TRBV6-3
CDR3nt: TGTGCCAGCAGTCGACAGGCGGGAAGGTCCACTGAAGCTTTCTTT
CDR3aa: CASSRQAGRSTEAFF

j_gene: TRBJ2-5
abundance: few
d_gene: TRBD1
v_gene: TRBV6-4
CDR3nt: TGTGCCAGCAGTGAAGGAGAGGGGGCGACCCAGTACTTC
CDR3aa: CASSEGEGATQYF

j_gene: TRBJ1-2
abundance: many
d_gene: -
v_gene: TRBV3-1
CDR3nt: TGTGCCAGCAGCCAAGATCCCCAACAAGATGGCTACACCTTC
CDR3aa: CASSQDPQQDGYTF

j_gene: TRBJ2-7
abundance: many
d_gene: TRBD2
v_gene: TRBV20-1
CDR3nt: TGCAGTGCTATAGCTAGCGGGAGTGGCTACGAGCAGTACTTC
CDR3aa: CSAIASGSGYEQYF

j_gene: TRBJ2-3
abundance: many
d_gene: TRBD2
v_gene: TRBV5-1
CDR3nt: TGCGCCAGCAGCCCCCGAGGAGTAGCGGGAGCGACAGATACGCAGTATTTT
CDR3aa: CASSPRGVAGATDTQYF

j_gene: TRBJ2-3
abundance: many
d_gene: -
v_gene: TRBV6-1
CDR3nt: TGTGCCAGCAGTAGCTCTAGGAGAACTAGCACAGATACGCAGTATTTT
CDR3aa: CASSSSRRTSTDTQYF

j_gene: TRBJ2-7
abundance: many
d_gene: TRBD2
v_gene: TRBV12-3/TRBV12-4
CDR3nt: TGTGCCACCGGGACTAGCTCCTACGAGCAGTACTTC
CDR3aa: CATGTSSYEQYF

j_gene: TRBJ2-7
abundance: -
d_gene: -
v_gene: TRBV6-1
CDR3nt: TGTGCCAGCAACCCGGGACGGACCTACGAGCAGTACTTC
CDR3aa: CASNPGRTYEQYF

j_gene: TRBJ2-5
abundance: many
d_gene: TRBD2
v_gene: TRBV9
CDR3nt: TGTGCCAGCAGCGTAGGGCTAGCGGGGGGCCCCCAGTACTTC
CDR3aa: CASSVGLAGGPQYF

j_gene: TRBJ1-1
abundance: many
d_gene: -
v_gene: TRBV6-2/TRBV6-3
CDR3nt: TGTGCCAGCAGTTACTCGGGCCGGGACACTGAAGCTTTCTTT
CDR3aa: CASSYSGRDTEAFF

j_gene: TRBJ1-1
abundance: few
d_gene: -
v_gene: TRBV29-1
CDR3nt: TGCAGCGTTACCAGGGGAGGCACTGAAGCTTTCTTT
CDR3aa: CSVTRGGTEAFF

j_gene: TRBJ2-1
abundance: -
d_gene: -
v_gene: TRBV29-1
CDR3nt: TGCAGCGGTGGCCCTATGGGGGATGAGCAGTTCTTC
CDR3aa: CSGGPMGDEQFF

j_gene: TRBJ1-6
abundance: many
d_gene: -
v_gene: TRBV28
CDR3nt: TGTGCCAGCAGTTATGCCCCTTTCCAGCCTAATTCACCCCTCCACTTT
CDR3aa: CASSYAPFQPNSPLHF

j_gene: TRBJ2-5
abundance: many
d_gene: -
v_gene: TRBV18
CDR3nt: TGTGCCAGCTCACCACTGGGATCGGAGACCCAGTACTTC
CDR3aa: CASSPLGSETQYF

j_gene: TRBJ2-7
abundance: few
d_gene: TRBD2
v_gene: TRBV7-9
CDR3nt: TGTGCCAGCAGTCGTGGACTAGCGGGTGATTCCTACGAGCAGTACTTC
CDR3aa: CASSRGLAGDSYEQYF

j_gene: TRBJ1-6
abundance: -
d_gene: -
v_gene: TRBV10-3
CDR3nt: TGTGCCATCAGTATCAGAGCCAGCTCAGATAATTCACCCCTCCACTTT
CDR3aa: CAISIRASSDNSPLHF

j_gene: TRBJ2-7
abundance: many
d_gene: TRBD1
v_gene: TRBV11-2
CDR3nt: TGTGCCAGCAGCGTGGGACAGGGCCCGGGGTACGAGCAGTACTTC
CDR3aa: CASSVGQGPGYEQYF

j_gene: TRBJ2-3
abundance: few
d_gene: TRBD2
v_gene: TRBV7-3
CDR3nt: TGTGCCAGCAGCAACTTTGGGGAGGGAGATACGCAGTATTTT
CDR3aa: CASSNFGEGDTQYF

j_gene: TRBJ2-1
abundance: many
d_gene: TRBD2
v_gene: TRBV7-3
CDR3nt: TGTGCCAGCAGCTTGGGACTAGCGTCGAATGAGCAGTTCTTC
CDR3aa: CASSLGLASNEQFF